The 19 T cell receptor beta chains given below trace back to one sample, sequenced in a study of shared clonotypes between healthy human individuals. Profiling relied on immunoSEQ multiplex PCR, and the TCRdb table lists in-frame clones only, not all of them. The table shows hundreds of thousands of clones, with about 95% occurring only once. Terminally differentiated effector memory CD45RA+ cells were excluded by CCR7 positive selection of CD45RO-negative cells. The specimen was naive CD8+ T cells sorted from blood. The receptor set was obtained from a woman aged 25-40 years in good health.

In its sample, this clone was seen once. The chain joins TRBV7-6 to TRBJ2-7; possibly TRBD2 for D (6 bases). In germline, CDR1 is SGHVS, CDR2 FNYEAQ. V was clipped by 5 bases and J by 2 bases, with 19 bases between them. This CDR3 comprises 16 residues. In DNA form, the CDR3 reads TGTGCCAGCAGCCTCGAGCCGGGACTCGCCCCCTACGAGCAGTACTTC. This gives the protein CASSLEPGLAPYEQYF.

V and J are TRBV28 and TRBJ1-5; 7 bases match TRBD1. The CDR3 consists of 16 residues. Germline trimming cut 6 bases from V and 7 bases from J; bases unmatched to any gene: 15. Germline CDR1 is MDHEN and CDR2 is SYDVKM. The CDR3 DNA reads TGTGCCAGCAGCCCCACTTTCGACAGGGCCGGACAGCCCCAGCATTTT. It specifies CASSPTFDRAGQPQHF.

The chain recombines TRBV5-1 with TRBJ1-1; D possibly corresponds to TRBD1 (6 bases). Looked up from germline, CDR1 is SGHRS and CDR2 is YFSETQ. V lost 4 bases, J lost 4 bases, and 11 bases lay in between. The CDR3 is 13 amino acids. This CDR3 reads CASSPGQLTEAFF. Written as DNA, the CDR3 is TGCGCCAGCAGCCCCGGACAGCTCACTGAAGCTTTCTTT.

This rearrangement joins TRBV21-1 to TRBJ2-1. TRBV21-1 is labeled a pseudogene. CDR3 length equals 14 residues. CDR3: CASSKAGTPNEQFF. CDR3 nucleotides: TGTGCCAGCAGCAAAGCAGGGACGCCAAATGAGCAGTTCTTC.

The genes are TRBV4-1 and TRBJ1-5; D ambiguous. CDR3 size: 13 residues. Trimming cost V 1 base and J 7 bases, with 8 bases left between them. The germline V gene has CDR1 MGHRA and CDR2 YSYEKL. The CDR3 region has the DNA TGCGCCAGCAGCCAAGGTAGCGGCCAGCCCCAGCATTTT. Its protein is CASSQGSGQPQHF.

V gene TRBV5-4 combines with J gene TRBJ2-3; D is perhaps TRBD2 (6 bases). The CDR3 loop spans 14 amino acids. Germline assignment: CDR1 SGHNT and CDR2 YYREEE (reference sequence). V shed 2 bases and J shed 4 bases, with 11 bases lying between them. The CDR3 reads CASSFGGVPDTQYF. DNA for the CDR3: TGTGCCAGCAGCTTTGGCGGGGTGCCAGATACGCAGTATTTT.

The CDR3 protein is CASSFPLPTGENYGYTF. CDR3 DNA: TGTGCCAGCAGCTTTCCCCTTCCGACGGGTGAAAACTATGGCTACACCTTC. The genes are TRBV7-9 and TRBJ1-2; unclear D gene. Between the trimmed V and J ends, which lost 3 bases and 2 bases, there was a span of 19 bases. The CDR3 contains 17 residues. Looked up from germline, CDR1 is SEHNR and CDR2 is FQNEAQ (reference sequence).

This rearrangement joins TRBV5-1 to TRBJ2-1; D may be TRBD1 (6 bases). Trimming left V 1 base short and J 1 base short, with 6 bases between. CDR3 length equals 14 residues. The germline CDR1 and CDR2 sequences are SGHRS and YFSETQ. CDR3 sequence: CASSLTGSYNEQFF. The CDR3 DNA is TGCGCCAGCAGCTTGACAGGGTCCTACAATGAGCAGTTCTTC.

The chain links TRBV27 to TRBJ1-5; 9 bases fit TRBD1. This CDR3 is 14 amino acids long. Germline lookup yields CDR1 MNHEY and CDR2 SMNVEV (reference sequence). Trimming cost V 5 bases and J 7 bases; bases outside gene matches: 6. The CDR3 DNA is TGTGCCAGCAGTAATACAGGGGGCGGCCAGCCCCAGCATTTT. Translation: CASSNTGGGQPQHF.

The gene calls are TRBV28 and TRBJ2-7; TRBD2 matches at 10 bases. Germline trimming cut 4 bases from V and 3 bases from J; bases unmatched to any gene: 6. The CDR3 length is 15 residues. Looked up from germline, CDR1 is MDHEN and CDR2 is SYDVKM. CDR3 in DNA: TGTGCCAGCAGTTCTCTAAGGACTAGCGGCTACGAGCAGTACTTC. Translated, it gives CASSSLRTSGYEQYF. Full variable domain (outside the CDR3, taken from reference TRBV28 and TRBJ2-7): DVKVTQSSRYLVKRTGEKVFLECVQDMDHENMFWYRQDPGLGLRLIYFSYDVKMKEKGDIPEGYSVSREKKERFSLILESASTNQTSMYLCASSSLRTSGYEQYFGPGTRLTVT.

In its sample, this clone was seen once. The rearrangement joins TRBV29-1 to TRBJ2-5; 15 bases are a match to TRBD2. Near its end, the DNA agrees better with TRBJ2-7, so the J call may be wrong. This CDR3 spans 16 amino acids. CDR1 SQVTM and CDR2 ANQGSEA come from the germline V gene. CDR3 sequence (DNA): TGCAGCGCGGCCGGGACTAGCGGGAGGAGCTCCTACGAGCAGTACTTC. Its protein product is CSAAGTSGRSSYEQYF.

This chain uses TRBV27 with TRBJ2-5; the match to TRBD2 covers 12 bases. The better agreement between TRBJ2-7 and the DNA end casts doubt on the J call. The CDR3 has 16 amino acids. CDR1 MNHEY and CDR2 SMNVEV come from the germline V gene (reference sequence). The CDR3 DNA reads as TGTGCCAGCAGTTTACAAACTAGCGGGAGGTGGTACGAGCAGTACTTC. It specifies CASSLQTSGRWYEQYF.

J is TRBJ1-2 and V is TRBV29-1, with 7 bases identical to TRBD1. CDR1 is SQVTM and CDR2 is ANQGSEA in the germline V gene. Losses at the gene ends were 5 bases for V and 3 bases for J; bases not matched to a gene: 6. This CDR3 is 13 amino acids long. CDR3 amino acids: CSVRQGSDYGYTF. CDR3 coding DNA: TGCAGCGTTCGACAGGGATCAGACTATGGCTACACCTTC.

Only one count was recorded for this clone. V usage is TRBV27 and J usage is TRBJ2-7, with 8 bases identical to TRBD2. Trimming took 5 bases from V and 6 from J; bases not matched to a gene: 6. This CDR3 is 13 amino acids long. The V gene's germline CDR1 is MNHEY and CDR2 SMNVEV (reference sequence). CDR3 in amino acids: CASSSGSLGEQYF. In DNA form, the CDR3 reads TGTGCCAGCAGTAGCGGGAGTTTAGGCGAGCAGTACTTC.

This chain uses TRBV4-1 with TRBJ2-3; possibly TRBD1 for D (6 bases). The CDR3 extends over 16 amino acids. The V gene's germline CDR1 is MGHRA and CDR2 YSYEKL. V gave up 1 base and J gave up 1 base, with 12 bases separating them. CDR3 loop: CASSQGMGARTDTQYF. The CDR3 DNA is TGCGCCAGCAGCCAAGGCATGGGGGCACGCACAGATACGCAGTATTTT.

The V gene is TRBV19, the J gene TRBJ1-1; D is perhaps TRBD1 (5 bases). The CDR3 runs to 14 residues. V shed 3 bases and J shed 8 bases, with 16 bases lying between them. Looked up from germline, CDR1 is LNHDA and CDR2 is SQIVND (reference sequence). CDR3 DNA: TGTGCCAGTAGTATTCAGACTCAGGGCGCCGAAGCTTTCTTT. Encoded protein: CASSIQTQGAEAFF.

The rearrangement joins TRBV7-2 to TRBJ2-7, with D possibly TRBD2 on 6 matching bases. Trimming took off 4 bases at V and 1 base at J, with 14 bases between the two ends. The CDR3 runs to 15 residues. Looked up from germline, CDR1 is SGHTA and CDR2 is FQGNSA. CDR3 in DNA: TGTGCCAGCAGCTGGGCCGGAGGGCCTTCCTACGAGCAGTACTTC. Encoded protein: CASSWAGGPSYEQYF.

Details on this clone: This sample also contains other DNA sequences that code for the same CDR3. The rearrangement links TRBV5-4 to TRBJ2-3, with 7 bases identical to TRBD2. CDR1 is SGHNT and CDR2 is YYREEE in the germline V gene (reference sequence). This CDR3 has 15 residues. The junction had 2 bases not matched to a gene; V was cut back by 0 bases and J by 1 base. The CDR3 protein is CASSLAGGGTDTQYF. The DNA for the CDR3 is TGTGCCAGCAGCTTGGCGGGAGGAGGCACAGATACGCAGTATTTT.

The chain combines TRBV6-5 with TRBJ2-1; 12 positions match TRBD1. V was pared by 4 bases and J by 10 bases, with 8 bases of the junction left unmatched. The CDR3 is made up of 15 amino acids. Per the germline V gene, CDR1 is MNHEY and CDR2 is SVGAGI. The chain's CDR3 is CASSWPGTGGREQFF. In nucleotides, the CDR3 is TGTGCCAGCAGTTGGCCCGGGACAGGGGGCCGGGAGCAGTTCTTC.